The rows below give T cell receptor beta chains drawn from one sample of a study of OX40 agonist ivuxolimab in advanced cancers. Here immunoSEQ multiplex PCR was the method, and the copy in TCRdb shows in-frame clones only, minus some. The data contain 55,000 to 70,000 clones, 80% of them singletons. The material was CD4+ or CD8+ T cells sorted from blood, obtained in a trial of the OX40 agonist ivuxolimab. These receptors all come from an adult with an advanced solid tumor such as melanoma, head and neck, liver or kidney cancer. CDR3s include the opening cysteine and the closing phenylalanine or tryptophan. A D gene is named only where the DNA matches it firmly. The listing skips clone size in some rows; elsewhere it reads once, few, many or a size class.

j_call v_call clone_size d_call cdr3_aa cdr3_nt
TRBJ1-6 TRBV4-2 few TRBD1 CASTLEKTGGSPLHF TGTGCCAGCACCCTGGAGAAGACAGGGGGATCACCCCTCCACTTT
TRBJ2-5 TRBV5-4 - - CASSPKGVIGQETQYF TGTGCCAGCAGCCCAAAAGGGGTCATCGGCCAAGAGACCCAGTACTTC
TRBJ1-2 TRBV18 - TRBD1 CASSPGQGLDGYTF TGTGCCAGCTCGCCGGGACAGGGGTTGGATGGCTACACCTTC
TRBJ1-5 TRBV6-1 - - CASSLPRVQPQHF TGTGCCAGCAGCCTACCCAGGGTTCAGCCCCAGCATTTT
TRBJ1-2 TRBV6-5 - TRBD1 CASTRTGGYGYTF TGTGCCAGCACTCGGACAGGGGGCTATGGCTACACCTTC
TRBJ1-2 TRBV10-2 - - CASIGIPPDGYTF TGCGCCAGCATAGGCATCCCGCCGGACGGCTACACCTTC
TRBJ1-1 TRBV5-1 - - CASSLALVGNTEAFF TGCGCCAGCAGCTTGGCCTTGGTCGGGAACACTGAAGCTTTCTTT
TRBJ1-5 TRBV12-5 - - CASGLSRTDNQPQHF TGTGCTAGTGGTTTGTCACGGACCGACAATCAGCCCCAGCATTTT
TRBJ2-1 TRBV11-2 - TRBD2 CASSLDQSLAGDRNEQFF TGTGCCAGCAGCTTAGATCAGTCCCTAGCGGGGGATCGGAATGAGCAGTTCTTC
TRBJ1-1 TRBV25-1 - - CASRGVGYTEAFF TGTGCCAGCAGGGGGGTGGGATACACTGAAGCTTTCTTT
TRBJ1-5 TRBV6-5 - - CASSPGHLNQPQHF TGTGCCAGCAGCCCGGGACATTTGAATCAGCCCCAGCATTTT
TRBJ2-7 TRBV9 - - CASSVAGESYEQYF TGTGCCAGCAGCGTAGCGGGGGAGTCCTACGAGCAGTACTTC
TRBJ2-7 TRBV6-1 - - CATEGESEQYF TGTGCCACCGAAGGGGAATCCGAGCAGTACTTC
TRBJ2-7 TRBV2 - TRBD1 CASSAGGYSYEQYF TGTGCCAGCAGTGCAGGGGGCTACTCCTACGAGCAGTACTTC
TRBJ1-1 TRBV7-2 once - CASSSGANTEAFF TGTGCCAGCAGCTCGGGAGCGAACACTGAAGCTTTCTTT
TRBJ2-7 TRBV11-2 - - CASRDRGGASSYEQYF TGTGCCAGCAGGGATAGGGGTGGGGCCTCCTCCTACGAGCAGTACTTC
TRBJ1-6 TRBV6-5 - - CASSLPSGINSPLHF TGTGCCAGCAGTCTTCCCTCAGGGATAAATTCACCCCTCCACTTT
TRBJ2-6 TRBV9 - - CASSRDPSGANVLTF TGTGCCAGCAGCAGGGATCCCTCTGGGGCCAACGTCCTGACTTTC
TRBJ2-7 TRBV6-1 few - CASSLDIYEQYF TGTGCCAGCAGTTTGGACATCTACGAGCAGTACTTC
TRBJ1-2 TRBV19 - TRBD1 CASSKGTGRNYGYTF TGTGCCAGTAGTAAAGGGACAGGGCGTAACTATGGCTACACCTTC
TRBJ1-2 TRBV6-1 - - CASSETLAGSLVGYTF TGTGCCAGCAGTGAAACTTTGGCAGGGAGTCTTGTCGGCTACACCTTC
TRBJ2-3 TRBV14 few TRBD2 CASSQQLAGARTQYF TGTGCCAGCAGCCAACAACTAGCGGGGGCCCGTACGCAGTATTTT
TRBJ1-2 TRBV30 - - CAWRKIRQSYGYTF TGTGCCTGGAGAAAAATTCGACAAAGCTATGGCTACACCTTC
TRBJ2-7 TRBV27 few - CASSLESGTLSYEQYF TGTGCCAGCAGTTTAGAATCAGGAACCCTCTCCTACGAGCAGTACTTC
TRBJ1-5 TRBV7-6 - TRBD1 CASSRSGGGQGPQHF TGTGCCAGCAGCCGGTCAGGGGGCGGTCAGGGGCCCCAGCATTTT
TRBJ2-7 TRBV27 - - CASGTRARQYEQYF TGTGCCAGCGGAACCCGGGCGAGACAGTACGAGCAGTACTTC
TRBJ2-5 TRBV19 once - CASSISTSWETQYF TGTGCCAGTAGTATCTCTACTAGCTGGGAGACCCAGTACTTC
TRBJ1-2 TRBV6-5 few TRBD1 CASSSGDRGFYGYTF TGTGCCAGCAGTTCTGGGGACAGAGGTTTCTATGGCTACACCTTC
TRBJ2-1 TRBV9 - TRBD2 CASSPQLAGLYYNEQFF TGTGCCAGCAGCCCCCAACTAGCGGGGCTCTATTACAATGAGCAGTTCTTC
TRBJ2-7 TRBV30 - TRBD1 CAWRLLGQGSSYEQYF TGTGCCTGGAGGCTACTGGGACAGGGGAGCTCCTACGAGCAGTACTTC
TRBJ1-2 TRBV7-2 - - CASSLDEGDYGYTF TGTGCCAGCAGCTTAGACGAGGGAGACTATGGCTACACCTTC
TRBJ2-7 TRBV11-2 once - CASRPIPGRSTYEQYF TGTGCCAGCAGACCTATTCCAGGAAGGTCTACCTACGAGCAGTACTTC
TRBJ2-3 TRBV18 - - CASSPWDTQYF TGTGCCAGCTCACCCTGGGACACGCAGTATTTT
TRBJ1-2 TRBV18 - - CASSLGGRSNYGYTF TGTGCCAGCTCACTAGGGGGACGGAGTAACTATGGCTACACCTTC
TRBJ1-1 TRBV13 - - CASSLDGGGTEAFF TGTGCCAGCAGCTTAGATGGAGGGGGCACTGAAGCTTTCTTT
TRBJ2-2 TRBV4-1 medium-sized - CASSQDSRTGELFF TGCGCCAGCAGCCAAGATAGTCGGACCGGGGAGCTGTTTTTT
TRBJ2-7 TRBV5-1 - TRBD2 CASSSTLAGLPSYEQYF TGCGCCAGCAGCTCAACTTTAGCGGGGCTCCCTTCCTACGAGCAGTACTTC
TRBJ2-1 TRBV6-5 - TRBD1 CATRGRRSSYNEQFF TGTGCCACGAGGGGGCGGCGGAGCTCCTACAATGAGCAGTTCTTC
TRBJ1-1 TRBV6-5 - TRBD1 CASSYAGGNTEAFF TGTGCCAGCAGTTACGCAGGGGGGAACACTGAAGCTTTCTTT
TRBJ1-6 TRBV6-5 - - CASSSKIGRNSPLHF TGTGCCAGCAGTTCAAAAATTGGGCGGAATTCACCCCTCCACTTT
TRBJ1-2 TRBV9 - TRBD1 CASSQDRDYGYTF TGTGCCAGCAGCCAAGACAGGGACTATGGCTACACCTTC
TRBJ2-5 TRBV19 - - CASSIWGSHQETQYF TGTGCCAGTAGTATCTGGGGCAGTCACCAAGAGACCCAGTACTTC
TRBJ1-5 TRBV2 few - CASSPGPPAQHF TGTGCCAGCAGTCCTGGTCCTCCTGCCCAGCATTTT
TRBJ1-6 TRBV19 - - CASSMGVNSPLHF TGTGCCAGTAGTATGGGGGTTAATTCACCCCTCCACTTT
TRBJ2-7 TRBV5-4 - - CASRRDPYEQYF TGTGCCAGCAGACGGGACCCCTACGAGCAGTACTTC
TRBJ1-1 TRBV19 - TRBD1 CASSNVRDRVTEAFF TGTGCCAGTAGCAACGTCCGGGACAGGGTCACTGAAGCTTTCTTT
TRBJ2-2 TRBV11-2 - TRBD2 CASSPRTSGGPNTGELFF TGTGCCAGCAGCCCGCGGACTAGCGGGGGGCCGAACACCGGGGAGCTGTTTTTT
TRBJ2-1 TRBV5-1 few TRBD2 CASSLRGGHNEQFF TGCGCCAGCAGCTTGCGGGGGGGCCACAATGAGCAGTTCTTC
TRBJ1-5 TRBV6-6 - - CASSTHSNQPQHF TGTGCCAGCAGTACCCACAGCAATCAGCCCCAGCATTTT
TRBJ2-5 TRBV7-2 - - CASSSTAGTTETQYF TGTGCCAGCAGCTCCACTGCGGGGACCACAGAGACCCAGTACTTC
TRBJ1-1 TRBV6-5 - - CASSSQGLAFF TGTGCCAGCAGTTCTCAGGGCTTGGCTTTCTTT
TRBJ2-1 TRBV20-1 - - CSARDTPLQFF TGCAGTGCTAGAGATACCCCATTGCAGTTCTTC
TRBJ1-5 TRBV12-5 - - CASGLVLRQYSNQPQHF TGTGCTAGTGGTTTGGTACTTAGACAGTATAGCAATCAGCCCCAGCATTTT
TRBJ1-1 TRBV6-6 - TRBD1 CASSYLDRGEAFF TGTGCCAGCAGTTACCTTGACAGGGGTGAAGCTTTCTTT